This TCR beta chain was recorded in a study of blood T cell repertoires in COVID-19. Study summary: Samples of COVID-19 (acute and convalescent) were obtained from the United States, Italy and Spain. From T cells, B-cell-depleted T cells, or PBMCs came the material, which was cDNA or gDNA.

Per germline, CDR1 SGDLS and CDR2 YYNGEE. This CDR3 has 16 amino acids. Germline trimming cut 0 bases from V and 5 bases from J; bases unmatched to any gene: 7. In the authors' methods: Amplifying reference gene primers gave estimates of nucleated cell counts. Assay: immunoSEQ multiplex PCR; the TCRdb copy retains only in-frame clones and omits some. V and J calls and clone size are given by that table; D and trimming were obtained from the DNA. The table lists about 190,000 clones, approximately 77% of them singletons, with more than 9% in the top ten. This receptor was identified in a woman older than 75 with active or convalescent COVID-19. The chain recombines TRBV9 with TRBJ2-1, with TRBD2 identical over 8 bases. Sequences were obtained from peripheral blood. The CDR3 loop reads CASSVAGAGADNEQFF. The CDR3 nucleotides read TGTGCCAGCAGCGTAGCTGGAGCGGGAGCGGACAATGAGCAGTTCTTC.